These T cell receptor beta chains were read from a single sample in a study of T cells in localized non-small cell lung cancer. The data were produced by immunoSEQ multiplex PCR, yet TCRdb's version contains in-frame clones alone and is incomplete. Here the sample spans 33,000 or so clones, roughly four fifths being singletons. This specimen was peripheral blood, taken before any cancer treatment. Source of these receptors: a male donor aged 60 or over with stage III squamous cell lung carcinoma. The CDR3 runs from the conserved cysteine through the conserved F or W. Fields, in order: CDR3 protein, CDR3 DNA, clone size, V gene, D gene, J gene. D genes are given only for firm matches. Clone sizes are given selectively: once, few, many, or a class where the clone is expanded.

CAISSWGTAISNYGYTF TGTGCCATCAGTTCCTGGGGGACAGCCATTTCTAACTATGGCTACACCTTC once TRBV10-3 TRBD1 TRBJ1-2
CASRTGTTEAFF TGTGCCAGCAGAACCGGGACAACTGAAGCTTTCTTT medium-sized TRBV6-5 . TRBJ1-1
CASSLEAGRNTEAFF TGCGCCAGCAGCTTGGAGGCAGGGAGGAACACTGAAGCTTTCTTT . TRBV5-1 . TRBJ1-1
CASSLVSGSSYNEQFF TGTGCCAGCAGCTTAGTAAGCGGGAGCTCCTACAATGAGCAGTTCTTC . TRBV7-3 TRBD2 TRBJ2-1
CASRDGGIAYNEQFF TGCGCCAGCAGGGACGGGGGAATAGCCTACAATGAGCAGTTCTTC . TRBV10-2 . TRBJ2-1
CASSKVWSLPSYEQYF TGTGCCAGCAGCAAAGTGTGGAGTCTTCCCTCCTACGAGCAGTACTTC . TRBV21-1 . TRBJ2-7
CASRPSDGTVPYGYTF TGCGCCAGCAGACCCTCGGACGGGACAGTCCCTTATGGCTACACCTTC few TRBV5-1 TRBD1 TRBJ1-2
CASSLSSGSNEQFF TGCGCCAGCAGCTTGTCGAGCGGTTCGAATGAGCAGTTCTTC . TRBV5-1 . TRBJ2-1
CASSGGQGARDTQYF TGCGCCAGCAGCGGGGGACAGGGGGCGAGAGATACGCAGTATTTT . TRBV10-2 TRBD1 TRBJ2-3
CAISGLAGNNEQFF TGTGCCATCAGCGGACTAGCGGGTAACAATGAGCAGTTCTTC once TRBV10-3 TRBD2 TRBJ2-1
CAWSFGTVQYF TGTGCCTGGAGTTTCGGGACCGTTCAGTACTTC . TRBV30 . TRBJ2-4
CAWRRGRVRGSYNEQFF TGTGCCTGGAGACGAGGCCGAGTGAGGGGCTCCTACAATGAGCAGTTCTTC once TRBV30 . TRBJ2-1
CSVGPHGGEETQYF TGCAGCGTTGGACCCCATGGAGGGGAAGAGACCCAGTACTTC . TRBV29-1 . TRBJ2-5
CSVQTGSGQPQHF TGCAGCGTCCAGACAGGGTCCGGACAGCCCCAGCATTTT . TRBV29-1 TRBD1 TRBJ1-5
CASSIRSGISDTEAFF TGTGCCAGTAGTATACGATCCGGGATATCGGACACTGAAGCTTTCTTT . TRBV19 . TRBJ1-1
CASSQDEGSKAQHF TGTGCCAGCAGCCAAGACGAAGGGTCGAAGGCCCAGCATTTT . TRBV4-2 . TRBJ1-5
CASSSGLAGRTGELFF TGTGCCAGCAGCTCCGGACTAGCGGGAAGGACCGGGGAGCTGTTTTTT . TRBV7-9 TRBD2 TRBJ2-2
CASSPGDLNTEAFF TGTGCCAGCAGCCCAGGGGACCTGAACACTGAAGCTTTCTTT . TRBV7-9 . TRBJ1-1
CASSENRYNEQFF TGCGCCAGCAGTGAGAACAGATACAATGAGCAGTTCTTC once TRBV10-1 . TRBJ2-1
CASSEQWSSGNTIYF TGCGCCAGCAGTGAACAGTGGAGCTCTGGAAACACCATATATTTT . TRBV10-2 . TRBJ1-3
CASSGREGIAYNEQFF TGTGCCAGTAGCGGGCGGGAGGGAATAGCCTACAATGAGCAGTTCTTC . TRBV19 TRBD2 TRBJ2-1
CAWTTGEGQPQHF TGTGCCTGGACCACAGGGGAGGGGCAGCCCCAGCATTTT . TRBV30 TRBD1 TRBJ1-5
CASSLTGLEGYGYTF TGTGCCAGCAGCTTGACAGGACTCGAAGGCTATGGCTACACCTTC . TRBV11-1 . TRBJ1-2
CASIEVIRNTEAFF TGTGCCAGCATTGAAGTTATAAGGAACACTGAAGCTTTCTTT . TRBV2 . TRBJ1-1
CASTNPTGTDTTGELFF TGTGCCAGCACCAACCCCACCGGGACAGACACAACCGGGGAGCTGTTTTTT few TRBV7-6 TRBD1 TRBJ2-2
CASSRSTGQFF TGTGCCAGCAGCCGGTCAACTGGGCAGTTCTTC . TRBV11-2 . TRBJ2-1
CASSVGAGLSYEQYF TGTGCCAGCAGCGTAGGGGCAGGACTATCCTACGAGCAGTACTTC . TRBV9 . TRBJ2-7
CASTRDGNEQFF TGTGCCAGCACACGGGACGGGAATGAGCAGTTCTTC few TRBV2 . TRBJ2-1
CASSEQAGNTIYF TGTGCCAGCAGTGAACAAGCTGGAAACACCATATATTTT . TRBV2 . TRBJ1-3
CASGLVRNQPQHF TGTGCTAGTGGTTTGGTAAGGAATCAGCCCCAGCATTTT . TRBV12-5 . TRBJ1-5
CSVEGTVRDDTQYF TGCAGCGTTGAAGGGACCGTCCGTGATGATACGCAGTATTTT . TRBV29-1 . TRBJ2-3
CASSLNGGLNEQFF TGTGCCAGCAGCTTAAACGGGGGCCTCAATGAGCAGTTCTTC . TRBV7-3 . TRBJ2-1
CASRTGTRVFNEQFF TGTGCCAGCAGAACCGGGACTAGAGTTTTCAATGAGCAGTTCTTC few TRBV6-6 TRBD2 TRBJ2-1
CASSVGGALYNEQFF TGTGCCAGCAGCGTAGGCGGGGCACTCTACAATGAGCAGTTCTTC . TRBV9 . TRBJ2-1
CASSKTIDWNTGELFF TGTGCCAGCAGTAAAACAATCGACTGGAACACCGGGGAGCTGTTTTTT . TRBV14 . TRBJ2-2
CASSLAAGVYEQYF TGTGCCAGCAGCTTAGCCGCAGGGGTCTACGAGCAGTACTTC . TRBV7-9 . TRBJ2-7
CASSLDGRRSGANVLTF TGTGCCAGCAGCCTGGACGGCCGACGCTCTGGGGCCAACGTCCTGACTTTC . TRBV7-2 . TRBJ2-6
CASTQSGTRSYEQYF TGCGCCAGCACCCAATCCGGGACAAGATCCTACGAGCAGTACTTC once TRBV10-2 . TRBJ2-7
CASSETAQSYEQYF TGTGCCAGTAGCGAGACAGCCCAATCCTACGAGCAGTACTTC once TRBV19 . TRBJ2-7
CASSENRGQETQYF TGTGCCAGCAGTGAAAACAGGGGGCAAGAGACCCAGTACTTC . TRBV6-4 TRBD1 TRBJ2-5
CSVGPDSSGNTIYF TGCAGCGTTGGCCCGGACAGCAGTGGAAACACCATATATTTT . TRBV29-1 . TRBJ1-3
CASSIRGRTYEQYF TGTGCCAGTAGTATCAGGGGGCGAACCTACGAGCAGTACTTC . TRBV19 TRBD1 TRBJ2-7
CASSWGQQRGEQYF TGTGCCAGCAGCTGGGGCCAGCAAAGAGGGGAGCAGTACTTC . TRBV19 . TRBJ2-7
CASSPVFAQGAIYSPLHF TGTGCCAGCAGCCCCGTATTTGCACAGGGGGCGATTTATTCACCCCTCCACTTT . TRBV14 TRBD1 TRBJ1-6
CASSLLQGSETQYF TGTGCCAGCAGCTTGCTACAGGGTTCGGAGACCCAGTACTTC once TRBV7-2 . TRBJ2-5
CASSRRLAGGPGVNIQYF TGTGCCAGCAGCCGCCGACTAGCGGGAGGGCCTGGGGTGAACATTCAGTACTTC . TRBV5-5 TRBD2 TRBJ2-4
CASSPYEQYF TGTGCCAGCAGCCCCTACGAGCAGTACTTC . TRBV27 . TRBJ2-7
CASSLKGVAGSYEQYF TGCGCCAGCAGCTTGAAGGGAGTGGCGGGATCCTACGAGCAGTACTTC . TRBV5-1 . TRBJ2-7
CASSPRQGSRYGYTF TGCGCCAGCAGCCCCCGACAGGGGTCTAGATACGGCTACACCTTC few TRBV5-1 TRBD1 TRBJ1-2
CASSTQRQPGPKKAF TGTGCCAGTAGTACTCAACGACAACCCGGACCGAAAAAAGCCTTC . TRBV19 . TRBJ1-2
CASSFKRSTYNEQFF TGTGCCAGCAGCTTTAAGCGGTCCACCTACAATGAGCAGTTCTTC . TRBV5-4 . TRBJ2-1
CASIRSQMNTEAFF TGTGCCAGCATTAGGAGCCAAATGAACACTGAAGCTTTCTTT . TRBV6-1 . TRBJ1-1
CASSQARDPGGEQYF TGTGCCAGCAGCCAAGCACGGGACCCCGGAGGGGAGCAGTACTTC few TRBV4-2 . TRBJ2-7
CASSESGLSEQFF TGCGCCAGCAGTGAGTCCGGACTGAGTGAGCAGTTCTTC . TRBV10-1 . TRBJ2-1
CASSSGTGQETQYF TGTGCCAGCAGCTCTGGTACAGGGCAAGAGACCCAGTACTTC . TRBV7-9 . TRBJ2-5
CASSYSLAGAGETQYF TGTGCCAGCAGTTACTCTCTAGCGGGAGCAGGAGAGACCCAGTACTTC . TRBV6-5 TRBD2 TRBJ2-5
CASSYRLGEQYF TGTGCCAGCAGTTATAGGTTAGGCGAGCAGTACTTC once TRBV6-6 . TRBJ2-7
CASSSRDSKYYEQYF TGTGCCAGTAGTTCTCGGGACAGTAAGTACTACGAGCAGTACTTC . TRBV19 TRBD1 TRBJ2-7
CASSLASNGGNEQFF TGTGCCAGCAGCTTAGCGTCGAACGGGGGCAATGAGCAGTTCTTC . TRBV7-2 . TRBJ2-1